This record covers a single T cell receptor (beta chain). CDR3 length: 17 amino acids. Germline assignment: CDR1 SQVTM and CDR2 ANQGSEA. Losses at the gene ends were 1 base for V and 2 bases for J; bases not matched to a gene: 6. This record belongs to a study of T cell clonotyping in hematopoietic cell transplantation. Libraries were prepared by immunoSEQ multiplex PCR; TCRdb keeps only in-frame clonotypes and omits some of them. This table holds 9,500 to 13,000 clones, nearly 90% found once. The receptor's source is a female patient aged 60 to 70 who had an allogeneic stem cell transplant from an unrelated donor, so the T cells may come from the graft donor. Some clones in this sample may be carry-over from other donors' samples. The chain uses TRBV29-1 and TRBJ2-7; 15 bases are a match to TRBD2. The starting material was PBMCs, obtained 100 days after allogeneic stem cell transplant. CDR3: CSVEAPGLAGGPYEQYF. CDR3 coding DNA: TGCAGCGTTGAAGCCCCTGGACTAGCGGGAGGGCCCTACGAGCAGTACTTC.